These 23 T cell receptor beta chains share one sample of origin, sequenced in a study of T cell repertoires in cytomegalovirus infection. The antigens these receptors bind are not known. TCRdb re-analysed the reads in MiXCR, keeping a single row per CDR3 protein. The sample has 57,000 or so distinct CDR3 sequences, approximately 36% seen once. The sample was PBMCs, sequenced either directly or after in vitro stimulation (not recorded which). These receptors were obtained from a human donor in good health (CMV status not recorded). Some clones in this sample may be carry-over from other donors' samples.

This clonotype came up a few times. CDR3 loop: CAIGGGLAYEQYF. For the CDR3, the DNA is TGTGCCATCGGGGGAGGGCTGGCCTACGAGCAGTACTTC. This rearrangement joins TRBV27 to TRBJ2-7, with TRBD2 matching over 7 bases. Trimming took 10 bases from V and 2 from J; bases not matched to a gene: 8. Germline-derived CDR1 and CDR2 are MNHEY and SMNVEV (reference sequence). The CDR3 covers 13 residues.

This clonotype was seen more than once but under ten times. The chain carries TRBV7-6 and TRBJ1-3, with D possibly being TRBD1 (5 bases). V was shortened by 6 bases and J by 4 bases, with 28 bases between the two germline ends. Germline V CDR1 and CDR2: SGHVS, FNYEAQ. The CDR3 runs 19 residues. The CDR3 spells CASSKNLGVEGLGGNTIYF. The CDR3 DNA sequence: TGTGCCAGCAGTAAAAACCTCGGAGTCGAGGGGTTGGGAGGAAACACCATATATTTT.

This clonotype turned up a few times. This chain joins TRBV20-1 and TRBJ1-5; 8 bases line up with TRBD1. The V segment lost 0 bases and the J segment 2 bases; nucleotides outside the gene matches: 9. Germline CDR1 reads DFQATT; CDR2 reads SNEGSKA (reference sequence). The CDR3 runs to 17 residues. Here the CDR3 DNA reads TGCAGTGCTAGAGATAACAGGGGGTCCCTTCGCAATCAGCCCCAGCATTTT. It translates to CSARDNRGSLRNQPQHF.

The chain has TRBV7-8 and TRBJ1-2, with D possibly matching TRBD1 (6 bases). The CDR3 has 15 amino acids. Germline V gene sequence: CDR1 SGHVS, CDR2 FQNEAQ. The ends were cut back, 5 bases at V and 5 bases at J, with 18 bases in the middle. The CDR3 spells CASSGQWGVSYGYTF. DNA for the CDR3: TGTGCCAGCAGCGGACAGTGGGGGGTCAGTTATGGCTACACCTTC.

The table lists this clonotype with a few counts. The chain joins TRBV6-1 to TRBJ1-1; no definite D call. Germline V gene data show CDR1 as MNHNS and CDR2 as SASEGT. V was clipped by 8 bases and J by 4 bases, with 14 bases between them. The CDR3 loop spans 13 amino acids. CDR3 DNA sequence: TGTGCCAGCCGGAATCCATCCCCCACTGAAGCTTTCTTT. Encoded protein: CASRNPSPTEAFF.

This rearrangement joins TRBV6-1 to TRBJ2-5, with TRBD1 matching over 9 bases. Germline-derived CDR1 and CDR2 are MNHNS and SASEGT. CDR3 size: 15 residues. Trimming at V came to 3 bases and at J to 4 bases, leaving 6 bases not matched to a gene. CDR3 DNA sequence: TGTGCCAGCAGTGACTGGGACAGGGCTCGAGAGACCCAGTACTTC. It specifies CASSDWDRARETQYF.

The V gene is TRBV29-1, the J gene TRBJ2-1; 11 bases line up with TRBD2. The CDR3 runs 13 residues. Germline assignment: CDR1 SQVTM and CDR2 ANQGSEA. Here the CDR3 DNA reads TGCTCCGAACTAGCGGGGGCCTACAATGAGCAGTTCTTC. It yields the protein CSELAGAYNEQFF.

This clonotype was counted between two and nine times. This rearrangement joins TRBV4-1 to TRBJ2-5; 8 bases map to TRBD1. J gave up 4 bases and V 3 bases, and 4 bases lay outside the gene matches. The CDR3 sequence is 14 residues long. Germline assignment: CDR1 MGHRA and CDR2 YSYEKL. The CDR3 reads CASSHRTGSETQYF. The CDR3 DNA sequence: TGCGCCAGCAGCCATCGGACAGGGTCAGAGACCCAGTACTTC.

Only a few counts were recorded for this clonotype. CDR3 DNA: TGTGCCAGCAGTAAGGACAGGGTTTCCCACTACACCTTC. Translation: CASSKDRVSHYTF. V gene TRBV7-9 combines with J gene TRBJ1-2; 8 bases map to TRBD1. The CDR3 loop spans 13 amino acids. Trimming took 6 bases from V and 10 from J; bases not matched to a gene: 10. Germline lookup yields CDR1 SEHNR and CDR2 FQNEAQ (reference sequence). The complete variable domain, with remaining parts taken from reference TRBV7-9 and TRBJ1-2, reads DTGVSQNPRHKITKRGQNVTFRCDPISEHNRLYWYRQTLGQGPEFLTYFQNEAQLEKSRLLSDRFSAERPKGSFSTLEIQRTEQGDSAMYLCASSKDRVSHYTFGSGTRLTVV.

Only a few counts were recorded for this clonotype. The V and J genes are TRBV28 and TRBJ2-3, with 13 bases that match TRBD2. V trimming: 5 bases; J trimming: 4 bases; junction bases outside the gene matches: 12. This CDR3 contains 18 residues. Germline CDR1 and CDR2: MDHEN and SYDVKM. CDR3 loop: CASSGGPTSGGFSDTQYF. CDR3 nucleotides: TGTGCCAGCAGTGGGGGACCGACTAGCGGGGGGTTCTCAGATACGCAGTATTTT.

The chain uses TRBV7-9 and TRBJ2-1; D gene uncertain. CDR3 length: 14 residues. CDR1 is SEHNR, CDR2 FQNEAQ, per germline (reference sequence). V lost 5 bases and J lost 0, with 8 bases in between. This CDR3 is CASSTGLSYNEQFF. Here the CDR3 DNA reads TGTGCCAGCAGCACCGGTCTCTCCTACAATGAGCAGTTCTTC.

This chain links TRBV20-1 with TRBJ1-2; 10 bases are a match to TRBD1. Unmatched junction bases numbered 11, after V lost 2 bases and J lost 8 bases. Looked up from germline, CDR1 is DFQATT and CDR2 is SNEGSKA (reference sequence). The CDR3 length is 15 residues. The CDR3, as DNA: TGCAGTGCTAGAATACCGGGACAGGGGCGGCGAGGCTACACCTTC. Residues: CSARIPGQGRRGYTF.

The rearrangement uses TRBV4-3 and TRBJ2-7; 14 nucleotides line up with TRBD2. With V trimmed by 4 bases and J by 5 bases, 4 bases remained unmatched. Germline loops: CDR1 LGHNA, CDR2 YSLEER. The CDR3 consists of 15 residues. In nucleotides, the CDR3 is TGCGCCAGCAGCCGCGGGACTAGCGGGAGTAACGAGCAGTACTTC. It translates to CASSRGTSGSNEQYF.

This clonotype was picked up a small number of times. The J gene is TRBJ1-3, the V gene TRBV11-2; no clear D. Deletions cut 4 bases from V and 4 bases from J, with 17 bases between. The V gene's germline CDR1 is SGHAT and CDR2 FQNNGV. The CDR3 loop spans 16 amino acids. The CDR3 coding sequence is TGTGCCAGCAGCTCGATCGTTCAGGATGCAGGAAACACCATATATTTT. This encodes CASSSIVQDAGNTIYF. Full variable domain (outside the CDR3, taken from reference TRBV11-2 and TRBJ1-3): EAGVAQSPRYKIIEKRQSVAFWCNPISGHATLYWYQQILGQGPKLLIQFQNNGVVDDSQLPKDRFSAERLKGVDSTLKIQPAKLEDSAVYLCASSSIVQDAGNTIYFGEGSWLTVV.

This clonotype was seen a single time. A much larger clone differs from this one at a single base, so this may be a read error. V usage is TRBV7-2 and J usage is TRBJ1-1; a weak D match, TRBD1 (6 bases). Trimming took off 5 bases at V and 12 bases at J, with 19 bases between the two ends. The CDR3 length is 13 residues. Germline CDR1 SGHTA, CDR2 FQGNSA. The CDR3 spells CASSQTRRGATFF. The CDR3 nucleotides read TGTGCCAGCAGCCAAACGAGGAGGGGGGCAACTTTCTTT.

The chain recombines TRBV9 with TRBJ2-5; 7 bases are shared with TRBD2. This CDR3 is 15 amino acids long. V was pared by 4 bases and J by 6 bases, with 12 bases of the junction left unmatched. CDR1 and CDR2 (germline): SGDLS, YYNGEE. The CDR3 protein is CASSPGLPATKTQYF. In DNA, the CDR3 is TGTGCCAGCAGCCCGGGACTACCGGCCACCAAGACCCAGTACTTC. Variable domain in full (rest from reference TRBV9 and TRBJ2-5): DSGVTQTPKHLITATGQRVTLRCSPRSGDLSVYWYQQSLDQGLQFLIQYYNGEERAKGNILERFSAQQFPDLHSELNLSSLELGDSALYFCASSPGLPATKTQYFGPGTRLLVL.

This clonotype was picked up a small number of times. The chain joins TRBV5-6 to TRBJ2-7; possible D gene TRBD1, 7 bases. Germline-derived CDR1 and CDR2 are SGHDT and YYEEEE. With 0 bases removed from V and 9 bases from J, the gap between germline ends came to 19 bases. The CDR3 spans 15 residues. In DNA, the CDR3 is TGTGCCAGCAGCTTGGTTGATGGAGGGGGCGAAGTGCAGTACTTC. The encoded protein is CASSLVDGGGEVQYF.

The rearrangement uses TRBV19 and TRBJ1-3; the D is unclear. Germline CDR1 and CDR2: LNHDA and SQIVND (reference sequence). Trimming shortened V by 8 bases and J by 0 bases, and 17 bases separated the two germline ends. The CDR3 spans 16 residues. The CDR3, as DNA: TGTGCCAGTCAGAAGACCCCGGGAACCTCTGGAAACACCATATATTTT. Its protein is CASQKTPGTSGNTIYF.

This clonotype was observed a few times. The CDR3 loop reads CSARDERGAYNEQFF. In nucleotides, the CDR3 is TGCAGTGCTAGAGACGAGCGGGGGGCCTACAATGAGCAGTTCTTC. The chain links TRBV20-1 to TRBJ2-1; 9 positions match TRBD2. CDR1 is DFQATT, CDR2 SNEGSKA, per germline (reference sequence). J was trimmed by 2 bases and V by 0 bases; bases with no gene match: 2. The CDR3 is 15 residues long.

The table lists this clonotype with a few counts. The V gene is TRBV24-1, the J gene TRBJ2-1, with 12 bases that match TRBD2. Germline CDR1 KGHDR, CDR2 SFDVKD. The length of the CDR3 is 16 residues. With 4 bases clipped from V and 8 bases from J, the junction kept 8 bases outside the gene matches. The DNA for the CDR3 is TGTGCCACCAGTGAATCCGGGACTAGCGGGCTCGATGAGCAGTTCTTC. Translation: CATSESGTSGLDEQFF.

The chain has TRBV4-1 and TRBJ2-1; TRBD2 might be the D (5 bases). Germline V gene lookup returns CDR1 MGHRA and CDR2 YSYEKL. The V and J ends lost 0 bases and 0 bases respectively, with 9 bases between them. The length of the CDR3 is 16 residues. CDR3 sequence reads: CASSQDPGNSYNEQFF. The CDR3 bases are TGCGCCAGCAGCCAAGACCCGGGGAACTCCTACAATGAGCAGTTCTTC.

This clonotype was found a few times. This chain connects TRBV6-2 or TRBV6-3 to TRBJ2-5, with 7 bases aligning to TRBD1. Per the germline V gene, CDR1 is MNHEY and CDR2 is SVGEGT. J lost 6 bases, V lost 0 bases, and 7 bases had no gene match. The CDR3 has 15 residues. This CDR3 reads CASSYSEGAEKTQYF. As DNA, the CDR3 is TGTGCCAGCAGTTACTCAGAGGGGGCCGAGAAGACCCAGTACTTC.

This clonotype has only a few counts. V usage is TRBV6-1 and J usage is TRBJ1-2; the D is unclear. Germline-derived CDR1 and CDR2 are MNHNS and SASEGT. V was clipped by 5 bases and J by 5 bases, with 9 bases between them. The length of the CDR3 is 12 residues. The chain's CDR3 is CASSTDLYGYTF. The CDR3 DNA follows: TGTGCCAGCAGTACAGACCTATATGGCTACACCTTC.